What follows describes a single TCR beta chain. Only in-frame clones appear in the TCRdb table, and some are missing; sequencing was by immunoSEQ multiplex PCR. Of a few hundred thousand clones listed, approximately 90% are singletons. This sample is drawn from a study of cytomegalovirus exposure and HLA in healthy donors. This CDR3 is 14 amino acids long. The J segment lost 7 bases and the V segment lost 6 bases, leaving 9 bases of the junction unmatched. Germline CDR1 reads SGHDT; CDR2 reads YYEEEE. This chain uses TRBV5-6 with TRBJ2-2; 7 bases are a match to TRBD2. The sequencing input was PBMCs. The TCR was taken from a woman aged 18-29 years in good health and CMV-seronegative. This CDR3 is CASTSGGSHGELFF. Here the CDR3 DNA reads TGTGCCAGCACCTCTGGCGGGAGCCACGGGGAGCTGTTTTTT.